The sequence of this T cell receptor beta chain was determined in a study of memory CD4+ T cells and cytomegalovirus serostatus. The sort gate was single viable CD3+CD4+CD8-CD45RO+ cells for memory CD4+ T cells. Positive selection with CD4 microbeads enriched total CD4+ T cells. Findings of the study overall: The CMV-associated TCR signature appears largely within the CD4+ memory repertoire. Of 164 reported CMV TCRbeta sequences, some 67 were found in memory CD4+ repertoires.

Only in-frame clones appear in the TCRdb table, and some are missing; sequencing was by immunoSEQ multiplex PCR. The top ten clones hold roughly 2% of a sample with some 52,000 clones, approximately 82% of them seen once. About this clone: Its antigen is not identified.

The germline gives CDR1 GTSNPN, CDR2 SVGIG (reference sequence). CDR3 length equals 15 residues. V was clipped by 0 bases and J by 7 bases; unmatched bases: 7. The sample consisted of memory CD4+ T cells from blood. The source is an adult in good health and CMV-seropositive. This chain links TRBV30 with TRBJ2-3; 10 nucleotides match TRBD2. The CDR3: CAWSVSSGRMYTQYF. The CDR3 region has the DNA TGTGCCTGGAGTGTCTCTAGCGGGAGAATGTATACGCAGTATTTT.